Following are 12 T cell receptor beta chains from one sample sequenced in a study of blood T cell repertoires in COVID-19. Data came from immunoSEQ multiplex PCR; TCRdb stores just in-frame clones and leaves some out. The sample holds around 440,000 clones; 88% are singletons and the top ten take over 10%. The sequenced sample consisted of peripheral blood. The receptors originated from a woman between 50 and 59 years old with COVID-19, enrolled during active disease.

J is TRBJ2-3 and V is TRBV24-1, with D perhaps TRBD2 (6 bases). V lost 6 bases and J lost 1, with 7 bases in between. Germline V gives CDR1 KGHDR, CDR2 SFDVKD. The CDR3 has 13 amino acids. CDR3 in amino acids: CATSRRGTDTQYF. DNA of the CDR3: TGTGCCACCAGTCGGAGGGGCACAGATACGCAGTATTTT.

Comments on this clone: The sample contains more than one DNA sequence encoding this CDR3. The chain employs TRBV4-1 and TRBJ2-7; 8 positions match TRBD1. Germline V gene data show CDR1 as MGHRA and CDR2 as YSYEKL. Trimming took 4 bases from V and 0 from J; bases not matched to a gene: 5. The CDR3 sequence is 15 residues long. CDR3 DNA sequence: TGCGCCAGCAGCCCCGGACAGGGACCCTCCTACGAGCAGTACTTC. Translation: CASSPGQGPSYEQYF.

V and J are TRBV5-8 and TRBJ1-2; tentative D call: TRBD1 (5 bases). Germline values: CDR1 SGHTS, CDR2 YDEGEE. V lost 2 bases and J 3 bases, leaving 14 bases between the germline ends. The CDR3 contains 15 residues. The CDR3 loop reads CASSFGGELHYGYTF. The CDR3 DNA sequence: TGTGCCAGCAGCTTCGGGGGGGAACTGCACTATGGCTACACCTTC.

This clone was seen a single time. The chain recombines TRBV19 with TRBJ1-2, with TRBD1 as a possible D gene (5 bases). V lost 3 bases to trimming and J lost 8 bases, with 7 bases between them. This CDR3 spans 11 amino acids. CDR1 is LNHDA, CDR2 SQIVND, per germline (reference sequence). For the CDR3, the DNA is TGTGCCAGTAGTATTCAGGGAGGCTACACCTTC. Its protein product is CASSIQGGYTF.

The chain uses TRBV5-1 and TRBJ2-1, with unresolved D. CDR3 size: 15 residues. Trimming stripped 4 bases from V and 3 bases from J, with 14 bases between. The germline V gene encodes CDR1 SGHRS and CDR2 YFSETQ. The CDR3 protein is CASSLSTEFYNEQFF. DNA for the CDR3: TGCGCCAGCAGCCTTAGCACGGAATTCTACAATGAGCAGTTCTTC. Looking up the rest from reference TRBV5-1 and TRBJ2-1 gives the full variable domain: KAGVTQTPRYLIKTRGQQVTLSCSPISGHRSVSWYQQTPGQGLQFLFEYFSETQRNKGNFPGRFSGRQFSNSRSEMNVSTLELGDSALYLCASSLSTEFYNEQFFGPGTRLTVL.

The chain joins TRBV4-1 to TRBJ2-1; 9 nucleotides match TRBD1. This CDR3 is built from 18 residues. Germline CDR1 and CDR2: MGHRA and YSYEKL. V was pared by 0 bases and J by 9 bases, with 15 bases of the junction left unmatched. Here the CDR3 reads CASSQDLYPGTGSGEQFF. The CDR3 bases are TGCGCCAGCAGCCAAGACCTATATCCCGGGACAGGGTCAGGTGAGCAGTTCTTC.

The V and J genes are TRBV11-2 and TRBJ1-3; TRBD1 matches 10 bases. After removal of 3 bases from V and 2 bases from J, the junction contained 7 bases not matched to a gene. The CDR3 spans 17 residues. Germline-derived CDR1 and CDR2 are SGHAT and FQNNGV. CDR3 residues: CASSFTSGQGTGNTIYF. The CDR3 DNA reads TGTGCCAGCAGCTTTACGTCGGGACAGGGGACTGGAAACACCATATATTTT. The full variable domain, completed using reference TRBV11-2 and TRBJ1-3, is EAGVAQSPRYKIIEKRQSVAFWCNPISGHATLYWYQQILGQGPKLLIQFQNNGVVDDSQLPKDRFSAERLKGVDSTLKIQPAKLEDSAVYLCASSFTSGQGTGNTIYFGEGSWLTVV.

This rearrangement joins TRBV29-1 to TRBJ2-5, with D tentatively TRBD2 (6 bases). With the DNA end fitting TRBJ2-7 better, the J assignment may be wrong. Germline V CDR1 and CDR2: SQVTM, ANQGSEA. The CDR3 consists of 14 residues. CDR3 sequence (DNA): TGCAGCGTGGACGTTGGGGGGAGCCTGGACGAGCAGTACTTC. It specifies CSVDVGGSLDEQYF.

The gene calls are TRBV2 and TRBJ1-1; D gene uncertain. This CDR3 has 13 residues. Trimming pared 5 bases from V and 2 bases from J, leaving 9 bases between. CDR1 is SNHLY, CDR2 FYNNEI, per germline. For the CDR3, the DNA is TGTGCCAGCAGTTCGGACTCAAACACTGAAGCTTTCTTT. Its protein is CASSSDSNTEAFF.

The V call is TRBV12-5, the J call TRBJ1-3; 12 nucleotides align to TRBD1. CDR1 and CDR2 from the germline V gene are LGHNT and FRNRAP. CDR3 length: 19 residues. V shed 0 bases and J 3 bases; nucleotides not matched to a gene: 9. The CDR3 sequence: CASGLVTGTGGTVGNTIYF. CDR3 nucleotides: TGTGCTAGTGGTTTGGTGACCGGGACAGGGGGCACAGTTGGAAACACCATATATTTT.

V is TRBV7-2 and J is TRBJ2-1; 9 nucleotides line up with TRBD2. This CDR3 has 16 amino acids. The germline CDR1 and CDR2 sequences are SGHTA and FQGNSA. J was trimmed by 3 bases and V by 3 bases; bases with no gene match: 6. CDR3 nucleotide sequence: TGTGCCAGCAGCTTGACAACTAGCGGGTTCTACAATGAGCAGTTCTTC. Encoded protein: CASSLTTSGFYNEQFF.

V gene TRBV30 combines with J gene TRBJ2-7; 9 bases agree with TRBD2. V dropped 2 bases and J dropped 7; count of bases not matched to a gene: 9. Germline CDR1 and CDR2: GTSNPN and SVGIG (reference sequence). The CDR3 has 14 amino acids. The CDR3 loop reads CAWSKGGGAGEQYF. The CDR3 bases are TGTGCCTGGAGTAAAGGCGGGGGGGCAGGTGAGCAGTACTTC.